Included here is one T cell receptor (beta chain) sequence, with context. The entry originates in a study of CD8 T cells in Susac syndrome. A quantity of roughly 0.5 to 1 ug RNA underwent reverse transcription using random hexamers. One entry per CDR3 protein results from TCRdb running MiXCR on the immunoSEQ multiplex PCR reads. The table includes some 300,000 distinct CDR3 sequences, 85% detected once. The material sequenced was CD8+ T cells from PBMCs. The sequence was obtained from a human donor with multiple sclerosis.

CDR3 loop: CASSPGLLADYEQYF. DNA for the CDR3: TGCGCCAGCAGCCCCGGTCTCCTAGCGGACTACGAGCAGTACTTC. This chain links TRBV4-3 with TRBJ2-7; 7 bases match TRBD2. The V gene end was trimmed by 4 bases and the J gene end by 3 bases; junction bases not matched to a gene: 9. The CDR3 contains 15 residues. The germline gives CDR1 LGHNA, CDR2 YSLEER.